Following are 12 T cell receptor beta chains from one sample sequenced in a study of cytomegalovirus exposure and HLA in healthy donors (dated by TCRdb to about 2017). Library generation was performed with the immunoSEQ multiplex PCR assay. For the multiplex PCR, a mixture combining 60 forward primers for TCR Vbeta segments and 13 reverse primers for TCR Jbeta segments was used. In its TCRdb copy, this immuneACCESS table keeps in-frame sequences only and misses some clones. Where compared with another copy, unresolved V genes explain less than half of these, and the others have no known cause. The sample data list roughly 120,000 clones, and 75% to 85% of these were observed just once. The leading ten clones occupy about 1.7% of the sample. Sequencing used PBMCs. Source of these receptors: a man aged 40-49 years in good health and CMV-seronegative.

The rearrangement joins TRBV29-1 to TRBJ2-7, with TRBD1 matching 7 bases. After removal of 4 bases from V and 7 bases from J, the junction contained 7 bases not matched to a gene. Germline CDR1 SQVTM, CDR2 ANQGSEA. This CDR3 has 12 residues. The CDR3 region is CSVGDRVREQYF. The CDR3 DNA follows: TGCAGCGTTGGAGACAGGGTGCGGGAGCAGTACTTC.

V usage is TRBV30 and J usage is TRBJ2-3; TRBD1 agrees at 8 bases. The CDR3 has 14 amino acids. From germline, CDR1 is GTSNPN and CDR2 SVGIG (reference sequence). V lost 2 bases and J lost 5; bases outside the gene matches: 6. The CDR3 loop reads CAWSSGGAGDTQYF. In DNA, the CDR3 is TGTGCCTGGAGTTCAGGGGGCGCGGGAGATACGCAGTATTTT. Using reference TRBV30 and TRBJ2-3 for the parts outside the CDR3, the full variable domain is SQTIHQWPATLVQPVGSPLSLECTVEGTSNPNLYWYRQAAGRGLQLLFYSVGIGQISSEVPQNLSASRPQDRQFILSSKKLLLSDSGFYLCAWSSGGAGDTQYFGPGTRLTVL.

V usage is TRBV7-9 and J usage is TRBJ1-1; 7 bases match TRBD1. Unmatched junction bases numbered 10, after V lost 5 bases and J lost 4 bases. Germline V gene sequence: CDR1 SEHNR, CDR2 FQNEAQ (reference sequence). The CDR3 sequence is 15 residues long. The CDR3 region is CASSPGQGGVTEAFF. The CDR3 DNA reads TGTGCCAGCAGCCCCGGCCAGGGGGGAGTCACTGAAGCTTTCTTT.

The chain links TRBV27 to TRBJ1-1; unclear D gene. Trimming cost V 6 bases and J 4 bases, with 15 bases left between them. Germline assignment: CDR1 MNHEY and CDR2 SMNVEV (reference sequence). The CDR3 length is 14 residues. The CDR3 here is CASRAGGYPTEAFF. In nucleotides, the CDR3 is TGTGCCAGCAGGGCCGGAGGGTATCCCACTGAAGCTTTCTTT.

The chain couples TRBV6-5 to TRBJ1-3; D not resolved. CDR1 and CDR2 (germline): MNHEY, SVGAGI. V shed 4 bases and J shed 6 bases, with 10 bases lying between them. CDR3 length: 13 residues. The CDR3 bases are TGTGCCAGCAGTTCGACTCCTAAAAACACCATATATTTT. Encoded protein: CASSSTPKNTIYF.

The chain links TRBV18 to TRBJ2-7; possibly TRBD1 for D (6 bases). Germline V CDR1 and CDR2: KGHSH, LQKENI. This CDR3 region has 13 residues. The V gene lost 5 bases and the J gene lost 6 bases, with 14 bases spanning the gap. The chain's CDR3 is CASSKNRAGEQYF. CDR3 coding DNA: TGTGCCAGCTCAAAGAACAGGGCTGGCGAGCAGTACTTC. The whole variable domain, filled in from reference TRBV18 and TRBJ2-7, reads NAGVMQNPRHLVRRRGQEARLRCSPMKGHSHVYWYRQLPEEGLKFMVYLQKENIIDESGMPKERFSAEFPKEGPSILRIQQVVRGDSAAYFCASSKNRAGEQYFGPGTRLTVT.

Only a few counts were recorded for this clone. This chain links TRBV10-1 with TRBJ1-1, with D possibly TRBD1 on 6 matching bases. V lost 1 base, J lost 1 base, and 10 bases lay in between. Per the germline V gene, CDR1 is WNHNN and CDR2 is SYGVQD (reference sequence). CDR3 length: 15 residues. The CDR3 spells CASSEYPTGNTEAFF. The CDR3 nucleotides read TGCGCCAGCAGTGAGTACCCGACAGGGAACACTGAAGCTTTCTTT.

This clone came up a few times. The chain combines TRBV4-3 with TRBJ1-5; D might be TRBD1 (5 bases). The CDR3 contains 15 residues. Germline V gene lookup returns CDR1 LGHNA and CDR2 YSLEER. V lost 0 bases and J 1 base, leaving 7 bases between the germline ends. The CDR3 spells CASSQEEGSNQPQHF. In DNA form, the CDR3 reads TGCGCCAGCAGCCAAGAGGAGGGGAGCAATCAGCCCCAGCATTTT.

This clone has more than one count but fewer than ten. The rearrangement uses TRBV30 and TRBJ2-5, with D maybe TRBD2 (6 bases). The CDR3 length is 13 residues. Trimming stripped 1 base from V and 5 bases from J, with 11 bases between. Germline V CDR1 and CDR2: GTSNPN, SVGIG (reference sequence). In DNA, the CDR3 is TGTGCCTGGAGTGGGTTGGACTATGAGACCCAGTACTTC. Translating it yields CAWSGLDYETQYF.

The rearrangement joins TRBV10-3 to TRBJ2-7; possible D gene TRBD2, 6 bases. This CDR3 region has 15 residues. Germline V CDR1 and CDR2: ENHRY, SYGVKD. The V end was cut by 3 bases, the J end by 4 bases, with 16 bases between. The CDR3 DNA is TGTGCCATCAGTGAAACTGTTAGCGGTACGTACGAGCAGTACTTC. The encoded protein is CAISETVSGTYEQYF.

This chain connects TRBV30 to TRBJ1-2, with TRBD1 identical over 9 bases. The ends lost 1 base at V and 8 bases at J; junction bases unmatched: 8. This CDR3 spans 14 amino acids. Germline V gene sequence: CDR1 GTSNPN, CDR2 SVGIG (reference sequence). Here the CDR3 DNA reads TGTGCCTGGAGTGCCGGGACAGGGAACGGGGGCTACACCTTC. It yields the protein CAWSAGTGNGGYTF.

This chain joins TRBV30 and TRBJ2-3, with 8 positions matching TRBD2. Germline V gene data show CDR1 as GTSNPN and CDR2 as SVGIG (reference sequence). The trim removed 0 bases at V and 1 base at J, leaving 6 bases unmatched. The CDR3 length is 16 residues. CDR3 residues: CAWSVPGGVGTDTQYF. The CDR3 DNA follows: TGTGCCTGGAGTGTACCGGGAGGGGTTGGCACAGATACGCAGTATTTT.